These 9 T cell receptor beta chains were all obtained from the same sample, sequenced in a study of vaccination effects on CD4 cells after COVID-19. For these TCRs, the target antigens are not known. ViraFEST expansion of antigen-specific CD4+ T cells with viral peptide pools preceded sequencing. It was after more than nine days of culture that CD4+ T cells were isolated. As their vaccination, participants received two doses of either BNT162b2 or mRNA-1273. Repertoires were generated with immunoSEQ multiplex PCR, while TCRdb's copy carries only in-frame clones and drops some. The table records approximately 26,000 clones, approximately 79% of them present only once. The sample was CD4+ T cells from PBMCs cultured with SARS-CoV-2 spike peptides, taken after COVID-19 vaccination. Receptors were obtained from a human donor who received a COVID-19 vaccine. Some clones in this sample may be carry-over from other donors' samples.

The rearrangement joins TRBV7-8 to TRBJ1-3; D is ambiguous. The CDR3 has 13 residues. CDR1 and CDR2 (germline): SGHVS, FQNEAQ. V was clipped by 4 bases and J by 0 bases, with 4 bases between them. The CDR3 spells CASSWTSGNTIYF. The DNA for the CDR3 is TGTGCCAGCAGCTGGACCTCTGGAAACACCATATATTTT.

The gene calls are TRBV7-3 and TRBJ2-5; D is uncertain. The CDR3 loop spans 12 amino acids. Germline V CDR1 and CDR2: SGHTA, FQGTGA. V lost 2 bases, J lost 7 bases, and 8 bases lay in between. The CDR3 sequence is CASSLLRGTQYF. The CDR3, as DNA: TGTGCCAGCAGCTTACTAAGAGGGACCCAGTACTTC.

This clone showed up just once. The chain links TRBV18 to TRBJ2-1; the D gene could be TRBD1 or TRBD2 (7 bases each). With 3 bases removed from V and 3 bases from J, the gap between germline ends came to 12 bases. The CDR3 covers 15 residues. CDR1 and CDR2 (germline): KGHSH, LQKENI. The CDR3 loop reads CASSPGGGIYNEQFF. CDR3 DNA sequence: TGTGCCAGCTCACCGGGAGGGGGCATCTACAATGAGCAGTTCTTC.

The rearrangement joins TRBV5-1 to TRBJ1-4, with a tentative D call TRBD1 (5 bases). Trimming left V 3 bases short and J 5 bases short, with 17 bases between. The V gene's germline CDR1 is SGHRS and CDR2 YFSETQ. The CDR3 consists of 16 residues. The CDR3 bases are TGCGCCAGCAGCTCGACTAGGGGCGCTTGGAATGAAAAACTGTTTTTT. It is translated as CASSSTRGAWNEKLFF.

This chain joins TRBV19 and TRBJ2-1; 7 nucleotides line up with TRBD2. The CDR3 is 17 amino acids. After removal of 4 bases from V and 4 bases from J, the junction contained 13 bases not matched to a gene. The germline V gene encodes CDR1 LNHDA and CDR2 SQIVND (reference sequence). The CDR3 region has the DNA TGTGCCAGTAGTAAGGATGGGAGGGTGGCAGCGTACAATGAGCAGTTCTTC. It translates to CASSKDGRVAAYNEQFF.

The chain recombines TRBV19 with TRBJ2-2; D gene uncertain. CDR3 length: 13 amino acids. CDR1 LNHDA and CDR2 SQIVND come from the germline V gene (reference sequence). Between the trimmed V and J ends, which lost 6 bases and 5 bases, there was a span of 10 bases. This CDR3 is CASRKGLTGELFF. In DNA, the CDR3 is TGTGCCAGTAGGAAGGGCTTGACCGGGGAGCTGTTTTTT.

In its sample, this clone was seen once. The J gene is TRBJ1-4, the V gene TRBV5-1; TRBD1 agrees at 8 bases. The germline CDR1 and CDR2 sequences are SGHRS and YFSETQ. The CDR3 consists of 13 residues. The trim removed 7 bases at V and 8 bases at J, leaving 7 bases unmatched. The CDR3 DNA reads TGCGCCAGCCGCGGACAGGGTGGCGAAAAACTGTTTTTT. Translating gives CASRGQGGEKLFF.

The gene calls are TRBV29-1 and TRBJ2-1, with D unresolved. CDR1 and CDR2 (germline): SQVTM, ANQGSEA. V was shortened by 0 bases and J by 4 bases, with 10 bases between the two germline ends. The CDR3 extends over 14 amino acids. DNA of the CDR3: TGCAGCGTTGAAGAGTTATCCCGGTACAATGAGCAGTTCTTC. This gives the protein CSVEELSRYNEQFF.

By sample fraction, this clone is medium-sized. The DNA for the CDR3 is TGTGCCAGCTCACCGCCGCAGGGGGCAAGGGATGGCTACACCTTC. Residues: CASSPPQGARDGYTF. The rearrangement links TRBV18 to TRBJ1-2, with TRBD1 matching over 8 bases. Germline CDR1 reads KGHSH; CDR2 reads LQKENI. With 3 bases clipped from V and 6 bases from J, the junction kept 9 bases outside the gene matches. CDR3 length: 15 amino acids.